These T cell receptor beta chains were read from a single sample in a study of CD8 T cells in Susac syndrome. One entry per CDR3 protein results from TCRdb running MiXCR on the immunoSEQ multiplex PCR reads. Of 110,000 or so distinct CDR3 sequences detected, around 94% appear once; the ten largest clones hold 0.095% to 0.1%. The specimen sequenced was CD4+ T cells from PBMCs. These receptors originate from a human donor in good health. The CDR3 runs from the conserved cysteine through the conserved F or W. A D gene is named only where the DNA matches it firmly. A row's size may be missing; if present it is once, few, many or a size class.

D: TRBD2
V: TRBV5-8
J: TRBJ2-1
size: -
DNA: TGTGCCAGCAGCCGGGGCATAGCGGGGACTTATTATGCCTACAATGAGCAGTTCTTC
CDR3: CASSRGIAGTYYAYNEQFF

D: TRBD1
V: TRBV30
J: TRBJ1-1
size: -
DNA: TGTGCCTGGTCCGGGACAGGGAAAGCTTTCTTT
CDR3: CAWSGTGKAFF

D: -
V: TRBV25-1
J: TRBJ2-1
size: -
DNA: TGTGCCAGCAGTGAGCGCACAGATCATGAGCAGTTCTTC
CDR3: CASSERTDHEQFF

D: TRBD1
V: TRBV9
J: TRBJ2-1
size: -
DNA: TGTGCCAGCAGCGTAGGGGCAGGGGGATACAATGAGCAGTTCTTC
CDR3: CASSVGAGGYNEQFF

D: -
V: TRBV20-1
J: TRBJ2-7
size: -
DNA: TGCAGTGCTAGGATCCACGAGCAGTACTTC
CDR3: CSARIHEQYF

D: TRBD1
V: TRBV18
J: TRBJ2-2
size: -
DNA: TGTGCCAGCTCAAAGACAGGGGCGAACACCGGGGAGCTGTTTTTT
CDR3: CASSKTGANTGELFF

D: -
V: TRBV7-9
J: TRBJ2-3
size: -
DNA: TGTGCCAGCAGCTTAGCGGTATGGGCGTATTTT
CDR3: CASSLAVWAYF

D: TRBD2
V: TRBV3-1
J: TRBJ2-7
size: -
DNA: TGTGCCAGCAGCCAAGATCACACTAGCGGGAGGGAGCAGTACTTC
CDR3: CASSQDHTSGREQYF

D: -
V: TRBV3-1
J: TRBJ1-1
size: -
DNA: TGTGCCAGCAGCCAAGACAAGGAGACTGGGGCTTTCTTT
CDR3: CASSQDKETGAFF

D: -
V: TRBV30
J: TRBJ2-3
size: once
DNA: TGTGCCTGGAAAGAGGGAGTCGGCACAGATACGCAGTATTTT
CDR3: CAWKEGVGTDTQYF

D: -
V: TRBV6-5
J: TRBJ2-1
size: -
DNA: TGTGCCAGCAGTTACTCGAATCCCCGGGTGGAGTTCTTC
CDR3: CASSYSNPRVEFF

D: -
V: TRBV5-6
J: TRBJ2-4
size: -
DNA: TGTGCCAGCAGCCCCGGGACTGTGGACATTCAGTACTTC
CDR3: CASSPGTVDIQYF

D: -
V: TRBV6-5
J: TRBJ2-1
size: -
DNA: TGTGCCAGCAGTTACTTTCGGGCCCACAATGAGCAGTTCTTC
CDR3: CASSYFRAHNEQFF

D: -
V: TRBV30
J: TRBJ2-1
size: -
DNA: TGTGCCTGGAGTTGGCAGGGCACCTACAATGAGCAGTTCTTC
CDR3: CAWSWQGTYNEQFF

D: TRBD2
V: TRBV20-1
J: TRBJ2-7
size: -
DNA: TGCAGTGCTACTGCCCCGGGACTAGCGGACCCCTACGAGCAGTACTTC
CDR3: CSATAPGLADPYEQYF

D: -
V: TRBV7-2
J: TRBJ1-2
size: -
DNA: TGTGCCAGCAGACCGGGGCTTGGCTATGGCTACACCTTC
CDR3: CASRPGLGYGYTF

D: -
V: TRBV7-2
J: TRBJ1-1
size: -
DNA: TGTGCCAGCAGCCCTCAGACGGTAAGGGGCACTGAAGCTTTCTTT
CDR3: CASSPQTVRGTEAFF

D: -
V: TRBV28
J: TRBJ2-4
size: -
DNA: TGTGCCAGCAATTTCGGGAGACAGGACAGGATAGCCAAAAACATTCAGTACTTC
CDR3: CASNFGRQDRIAKNIQYF

D: -
V: TRBV30
J: TRBJ2-1
size: -
DNA: TGTGCCTGGAGTCAGGGAGGTGAGCAGTTCTTC
CDR3: CAWSQGGEQFF

D: -
V: TRBV3-1
J: TRBJ2-1
size: -
DNA: TGTGCCAGCAGCCAAGCACAGGTCTCCTACAATGAGCAGTTCTTC
CDR3: CASSQAQVSYNEQFF

D: TRBD1
V: TRBV30
J: TRBJ1-2
size: once
DNA: TGTGCCTGGAGCGCAGGGGGAGACTATGGCTACACCTTC
CDR3: CAWSAGGDYGYTF

D: -
V: TRBV24-1
J: TRBJ2-4
size: -
DNA: TGTGCCACCCCTCAGCGGGTACTGGGAAACATTCAGTACTTC
CDR3: CATPQRVLGNIQYF

D: -
V: TRBV11-3
J: TRBJ2-2
size: -
DNA: TGTGCCAGCAGCTGGACCCAGAACACCGGGGAGCTGTTTTTT
CDR3: CASSWTQNTGELFF

D: TRBD1
V: TRBV12-3/TRBV12-4
J: TRBJ1-6
size: -
DNA: TGTGCCAGCAGTCTCGGACAGGGGAATTCACCCCTCCACTTT
CDR3: CASSLGQGNSPLHF

D: TRBD2
V: TRBV5-4
J: TRBJ2-5
size: -
DNA: TGTGCCAGCAGCAGTAGCGGGAGCGGGGAAGAGACCCAGTACTTC
CDR3: CASSSSGSGEETQYF

D: TRBD2
V: TRBV5-1
J: TRBJ2-5
size: -
DNA: TGCGCCAGCAGCTTGGAAGGCGGGAGATCGGAGACCCAGTACTTC
CDR3: CASSLEGGRSETQYF

D: TRBD2
V: TRBV6-2/TRBV6-3
J: TRBJ2-7
size: -
DNA: TGTGCCAGCACCGGGGGGGACAACAATTTCTACGAGCAGTACTTC
CDR3: CASTGGDNNFYEQYF

D: -
V: TRBV3-1
J: TRBJ2-3
size: -
DNA: TGTGCCAGCAGCCAAGATTTCGCGGGAGATACGCAGTATTTT
CDR3: CASSQDFAGDTQYF

D: -
V: TRBV3-1
J: TRBJ1-5
size: -
DNA: TGTGCCAGCAGCCAAATAGTACAACAACAGCCCCAGCATTTT
CDR3: CASSQIVQQQPQHF

D: -
V: TRBV25-1
J: TRBJ2-7
size: -
DNA: TGTGCCAGCTCCGGTGGGGGGACACAGTACTTC
CDR3: CASSGGGTQYF

D: -
V: TRBV6-2/TRBV6-3
J: TRBJ1-1
size: -
DNA: TGTGCCAGCAGTTACGGGGGGCAGGGCACTGAAGCTTTCTTT
CDR3: CASSYGGQGTEAFF

D: TRBD1
V: TRBV18
J: TRBJ2-1
size: once
DNA: TGTGCCAGCTCTCCAGCTCGGGACAGCTCCACGCAGTTCTTC
CDR3: CASSPARDSSTQFF

D: -
V: TRBV30
J: TRBJ1-5
size: -
DNA: TGTGCCTGGAGTGGGACTGATCAGCCCCAGCATTTT
CDR3: CAWSGTDQPQHF

D: TRBD1
V: TRBV25-1
J: TRBJ2-5
size: -
DNA: TGTGCCACCGACAGGGGTTCTCAAGAGACCCAGTACTTC
CDR3: CATDRGSQETQYF

D: TRBD2
V: TRBV4-3
J: TRBJ2-2
size: -
DNA: TGCGCCAGCAGCCAAGATTTTGGTAGCGGGGGGAACACCGGGGAGCTGTTTTTT
CDR3: CASSQDFGSGGNTGELFF

D: TRBD1
V: TRBV30
J: TRBJ1-4
size: -
DNA: TGTGCCTGGGGACAGGGAACTAATGAAAAACTGTTTTTT
CDR3: CAWGQGTNEKLFF

D: -
V: TRBV20-1
J: TRBJ2-7
size: -
DNA: TGCAGTGCGTCACAGAACTCCTACGAGCAGTACTTC
CDR3: CSASQNSYEQYF

D: -
V: TRBV21-1
J: TRBJ2-3
size: -
DNA: TGTGCCAGCAGCCGGGGGCTAGCGGGCACAGATACGCAGTATTTT
CDR3: CASSRGLAGTDTQYF

D: -
V: TRBV5-1
J: TRBJ2-5
size: -
DNA: TGCGCCAGCAGCTCGCAGGGTTTCCAAGAGACCCAGTACTTC
CDR3: CASSSQGFQETQYF

D: -
V: TRBV5-6
J: TRBJ2-1
size: -
DNA: TGTGCCAGCAGTGACGGATTTTACAATGAGCAGTTCTTC
CDR3: CASSDGFYNEQFF

D: -
V: TRBV24-1
J: TRBJ2-2
size: -
DNA: TGTGCCACCAGTGACGGTCTAAACACCGGGGAGCTGTTTTTT
CDR3: CATSDGLNTGELFF

D: TRBD2
V: TRBV6-2/TRBV6-3
J: TRBJ2-1
size: -
DNA: TGTGCCAGCAGTCCCCGAGGGCTAGCGGGTTACAATGAGCAGTTCTTC
CDR3: CASSPRGLAGYNEQFF

D: TRBD1
V: TRBV6-5
J: TRBJ1-1
size: -
DNA: TGTGCCAGCAGTACCGGGGGACAGCTGAACACTGAAGCTTTCTTT
CDR3: CASSTGGQLNTEAFF

D: -
V: TRBV29-1
J: TRBJ2-2
size: -
DNA: TGCAGCGTTACTGTCGAGGCCGGGGAGCTGTTTTTT
CDR3: CSVTVEAGELFF